This TCR beta chain appears in the sequencing data of a study of T cells in tuberculosis (dated by TCRdb to between 2017 and 2018). Regarding the study in general: The study combined CD1B tetramers and high-throughput TCR immunosequencing to characterize T cells specific for the mycobacterial lipid antigen glucose monomycolate (GMM). In a South African clinical cohort, IGRA-negative adolescents, IGRA-positive adolescents with latent tuberculosis and adults with active tuberculosis were compared, with ten people in each group. PBMC from active tuberculosis patients were archived either before standard anti-tuberculosis treatment began or within 7 days of its start. Study-wide findings and limitations: An accuracy of more than 80% (AUROC about 0.9) was reached by a classifier using the diverse GMM-specific repertoire, compared with 70% accuracy when GEM motif frequencies were used. Clinical samples were chosen by availability of cryopreserved specimens, and active tuberculosis cases were adults while controls were adolescents. The smaller NN-distances were partly driven by shorter CDR3-alpha lengths in active tuberculosis patients, and the difference for TCR-beta did not reach statistical significance. Active tuberculosis TCR-alpha repertoires showed smaller mean NN-distances to GMM-specific TCRs than IGRA-negative controls, suggesting clonal expansion of these TCRs.

In the germline V gene, CDR1 corresponds to SNHLY and CDR2 to FYNNEI. Reading from cysteine to phenylalanine, the CDR3 counts 13 amino acids. Kept here is only the CDR3 DNA, which spans 39 bases and is read in frame from base 1. The time point label on this specimen signifies: new active TB diagnosis, blood taken before or within 7 days of starting treatment. Patients with active tuberculosis were defined as newly diagnosed, HIV-seronegative South African adults aged 18 years or older. Confirmation of active tuberculosis came from positive sputum smear microscopy and/or a positive M. tuberculosis culture. Unsorted cryopreserved PBMC were immunosequenced, covering on average about 100,000 T cells per clinical donor. Note on this clone: Its cognate antigen has yet to be identified. Within one base of it there is no much larger clone, and no base qualities were kept.

TCR libraries were generated with the immunoSEQ multiplex PCR assay, using TCR-beta and/or TCR-alpha/delta assays for each sample. The amplified TCR libraries were sequenced using the Illumina high-throughput platform. As for how the authors treated the data: Clustering and dimensionality reduction relied on pairwise TCRdist distances among GMM-specific receptors from T cells that were either sorted ex vivo or expanded in vitro. Each clinical repertoire was assigned a mean NN-distance score, defined as the average TCRdist to the nearest 10% of tetramer-positive reference sequences. GEM TCR motif frequency was computed as the fraction of unique TCRs matching known GEM sequences by V/J usage and CDR3 length. Active tuberculosis was classified by linear discriminant analysis with leave-one-out cross-validation, implemented in scikit-learn. TCRdb took over this immuneACCESS table, retaining in-frame rearrangements with V and J assigned. Such tables are incomplete; in checked studies, under half of the missing clones stem from an unresolved V gene, and the remainder is unexplained. V and J calls plus clone size are reproduced from that table; the DNA served to infer D and trimming. For this sample the table gives about 34,000 clones, of which 93% were detected only once. The ten largest account for about an eighth of the sample.

This specimen was PBMCs, taken at tuberculosis diagnosis. Here the chain combines TRBV2 and TRBJ1-5, with the D segment identity uncertain. This receptor was obtained from an adult with tuberculosis. The DNA reads TGTGCTTCGGACGGGGAGGGCAATCAGCCCCAGCATTTT. It translates as CASDGEGNQPQHF.